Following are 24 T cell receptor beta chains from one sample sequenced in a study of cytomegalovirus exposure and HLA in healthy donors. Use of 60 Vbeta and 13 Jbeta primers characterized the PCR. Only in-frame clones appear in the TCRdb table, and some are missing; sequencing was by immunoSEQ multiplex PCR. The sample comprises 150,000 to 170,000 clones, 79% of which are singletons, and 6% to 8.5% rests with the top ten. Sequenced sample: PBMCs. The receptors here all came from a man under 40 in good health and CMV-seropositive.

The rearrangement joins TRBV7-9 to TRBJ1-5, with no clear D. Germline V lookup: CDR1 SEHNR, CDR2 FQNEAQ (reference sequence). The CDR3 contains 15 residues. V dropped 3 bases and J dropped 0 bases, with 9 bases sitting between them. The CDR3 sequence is CASSFDSGSNQPQHF. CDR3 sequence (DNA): TGTGCCAGCAGCTTTGACTCGGGTAGCAATCAGCCCCAGCATTTT.

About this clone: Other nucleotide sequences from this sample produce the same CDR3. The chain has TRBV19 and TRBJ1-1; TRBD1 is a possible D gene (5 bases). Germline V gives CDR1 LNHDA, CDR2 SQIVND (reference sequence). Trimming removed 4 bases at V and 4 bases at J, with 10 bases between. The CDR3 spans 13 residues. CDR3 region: CASSTQGGTEAFF. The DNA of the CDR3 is TGTGCCAGTAGTACCCAGGGAGGCACTGAAGCTTTCTTT.

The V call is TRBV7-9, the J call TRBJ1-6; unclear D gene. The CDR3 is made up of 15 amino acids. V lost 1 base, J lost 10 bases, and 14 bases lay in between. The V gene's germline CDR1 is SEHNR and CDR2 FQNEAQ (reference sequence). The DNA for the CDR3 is TGTGCCAGCAGCTTAGGTGGGCCCAATACCTCACCCCTCCACTTT. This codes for CASSLGGPNTSPLHF.

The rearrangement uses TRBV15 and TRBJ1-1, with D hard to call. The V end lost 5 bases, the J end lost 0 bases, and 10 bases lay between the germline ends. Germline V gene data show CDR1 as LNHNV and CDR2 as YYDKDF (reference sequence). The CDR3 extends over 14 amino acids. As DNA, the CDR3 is TGTGCCACCAGCCCAGGCGATCTGAACACTGAAGCTTTCTTT. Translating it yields CATSPGDLNTEAFF.

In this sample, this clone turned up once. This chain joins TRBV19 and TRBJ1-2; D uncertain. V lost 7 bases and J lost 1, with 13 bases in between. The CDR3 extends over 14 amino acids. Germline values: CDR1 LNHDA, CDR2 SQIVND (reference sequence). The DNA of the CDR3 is TGTGCCAGTACGGAGAGGGTTAATAACTATGGCTACACCTTC. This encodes CASTERVNNYGYTF.

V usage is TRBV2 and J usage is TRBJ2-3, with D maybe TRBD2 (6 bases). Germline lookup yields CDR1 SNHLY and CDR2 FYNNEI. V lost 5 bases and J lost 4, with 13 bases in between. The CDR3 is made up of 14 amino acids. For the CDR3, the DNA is TGTGCCAGCAGTTTACGGGAGAGCCCAGATACGCAGTATTTT. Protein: CASSLRESPDTQYF.

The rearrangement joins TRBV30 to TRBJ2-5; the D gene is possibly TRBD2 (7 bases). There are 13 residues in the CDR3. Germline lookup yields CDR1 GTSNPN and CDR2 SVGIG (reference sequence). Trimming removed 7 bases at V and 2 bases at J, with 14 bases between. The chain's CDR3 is CALSAGAQETQYF. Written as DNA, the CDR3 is TGTGCCTTGAGCGCGGGGGCTCAAGAGACCCAGTACTTC.

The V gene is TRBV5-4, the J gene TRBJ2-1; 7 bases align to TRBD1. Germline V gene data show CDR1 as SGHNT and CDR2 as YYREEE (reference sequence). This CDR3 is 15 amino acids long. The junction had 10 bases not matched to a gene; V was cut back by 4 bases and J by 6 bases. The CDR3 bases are TGTGCCAGCAGCCCTTGGACAGGTGGGAGCAATGAGCAGTTCTTC. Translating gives CASSPWTGGSNEQFF. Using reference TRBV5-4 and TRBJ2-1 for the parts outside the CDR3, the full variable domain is ETGVTQSPTHLIKTRGQQVTLRCSSQSGHNTVSWYQQALGQGPQFIFQYYREEENGRGNFPPRFSGLQFPNYSSELNVNALELDDSALYLCASSPWTGGSNEQFFGPGTRLTVL.

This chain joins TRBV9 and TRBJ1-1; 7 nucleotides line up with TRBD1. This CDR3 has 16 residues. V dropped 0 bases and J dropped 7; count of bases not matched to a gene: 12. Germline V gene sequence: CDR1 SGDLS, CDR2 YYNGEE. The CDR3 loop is CASSVGLQPGQSEAFF. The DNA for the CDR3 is TGTGCCAGCAGCGTAGGACTACAACCGGGACAGAGTGAAGCTTTCTTT.

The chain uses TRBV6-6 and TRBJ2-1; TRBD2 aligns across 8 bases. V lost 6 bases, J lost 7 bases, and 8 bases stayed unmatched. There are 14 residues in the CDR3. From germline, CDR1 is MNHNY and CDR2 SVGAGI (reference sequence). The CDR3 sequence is CASSRAGVRNEQFF. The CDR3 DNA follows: TGTGCCAGCAGCAGAGCGGGAGTGAGGAATGAGCAGTTCTTC.

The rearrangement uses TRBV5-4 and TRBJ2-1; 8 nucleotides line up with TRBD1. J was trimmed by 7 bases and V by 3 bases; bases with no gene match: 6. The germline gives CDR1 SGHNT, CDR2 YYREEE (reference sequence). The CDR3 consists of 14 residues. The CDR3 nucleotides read TGTGCCAGCAGCTCCCGGACAGGGTATAATGAGCAGTTCTTC. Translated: CASSSRTGYNEQFF.

The chain's CDR3 is CAWRESTDTQYF. DNA of the CDR3: TGTGCCTGGCGGGAAAGCACAGATACGCAGTATTTT. The V call is TRBV30, the J call TRBJ2-3; possibly TRBD2 for D (5 bases). The germline gives CDR1 GTSNPN, CDR2 SVGIG (reference sequence). The CDR3 has 12 amino acids. The ends were cut back, 5 bases at V and 0 bases at J, with 6 bases in the middle.

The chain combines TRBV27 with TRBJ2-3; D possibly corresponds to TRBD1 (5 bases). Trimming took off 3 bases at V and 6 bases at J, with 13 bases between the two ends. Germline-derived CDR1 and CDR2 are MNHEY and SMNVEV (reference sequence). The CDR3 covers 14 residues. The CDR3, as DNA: TGTGCCAGCAGTTTTAGCAGGGCCAAGGATACGCAGTATTTT. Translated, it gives CASSFSRAKDTQYF.

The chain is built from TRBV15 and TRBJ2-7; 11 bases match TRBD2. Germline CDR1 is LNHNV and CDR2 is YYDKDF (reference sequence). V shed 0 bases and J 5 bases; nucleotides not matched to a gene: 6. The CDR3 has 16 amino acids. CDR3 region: CATSRDRTSGSDEQYF. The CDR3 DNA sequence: TGTGCCACCAGCAGAGACAGAACTAGCGGGAGCGACGAGCAGTACTTC.

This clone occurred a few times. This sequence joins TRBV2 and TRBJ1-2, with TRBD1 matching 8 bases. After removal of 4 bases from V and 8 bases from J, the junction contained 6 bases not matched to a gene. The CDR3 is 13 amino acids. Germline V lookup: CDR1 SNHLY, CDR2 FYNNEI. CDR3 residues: CASSVKQGEGYTF. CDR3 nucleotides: TGTGCCAGCAGTGTTAAACAGGGGGAAGGCTACACCTTC.

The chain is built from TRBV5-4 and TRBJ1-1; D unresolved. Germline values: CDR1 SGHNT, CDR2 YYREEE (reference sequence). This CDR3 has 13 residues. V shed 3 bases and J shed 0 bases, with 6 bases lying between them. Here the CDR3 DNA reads TGTGCCAGCAGCTCGGGGATGAACACTGAAGCTTTCTTT. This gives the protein CASSSGMNTEAFF.

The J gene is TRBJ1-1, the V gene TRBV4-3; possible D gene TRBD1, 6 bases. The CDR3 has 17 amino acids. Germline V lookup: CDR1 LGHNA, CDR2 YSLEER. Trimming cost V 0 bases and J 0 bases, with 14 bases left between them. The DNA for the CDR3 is TGCGCCAGCAGCCAAGATTGGGGGGGCAGACTGAACACTGAAGCTTTCTTT. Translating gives CASSQDWGGRLNTEAFF.

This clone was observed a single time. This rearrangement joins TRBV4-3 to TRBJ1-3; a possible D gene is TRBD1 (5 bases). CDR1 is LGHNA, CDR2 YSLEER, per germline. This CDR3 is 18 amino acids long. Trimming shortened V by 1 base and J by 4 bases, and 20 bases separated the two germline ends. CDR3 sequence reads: CASSQGPMLGAGGNTIYF. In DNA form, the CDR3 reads TGCGCCAGCAGCCAAGGTCCAATGCTAGGGGCGGGGGGAAACACCATATATTTT.

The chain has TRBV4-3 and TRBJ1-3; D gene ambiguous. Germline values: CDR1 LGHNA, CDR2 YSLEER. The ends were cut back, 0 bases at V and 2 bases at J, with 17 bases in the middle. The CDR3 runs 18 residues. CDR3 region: CASSQDLFSNGPGNTIYF. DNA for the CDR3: TGCGCCAGCAGCCAAGATCTCTTTTCGAATGGGCCTGGAAACACCATATATTTT.

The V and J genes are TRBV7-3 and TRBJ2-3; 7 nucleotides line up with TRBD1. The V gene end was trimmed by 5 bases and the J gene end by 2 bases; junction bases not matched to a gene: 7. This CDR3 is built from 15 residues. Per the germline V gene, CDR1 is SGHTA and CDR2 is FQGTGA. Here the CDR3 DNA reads TGTGCCAGCAGCCAGACAGGGCGTATCACAGATACGCAGTATTTT. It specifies CASSQTGRITDTQYF.

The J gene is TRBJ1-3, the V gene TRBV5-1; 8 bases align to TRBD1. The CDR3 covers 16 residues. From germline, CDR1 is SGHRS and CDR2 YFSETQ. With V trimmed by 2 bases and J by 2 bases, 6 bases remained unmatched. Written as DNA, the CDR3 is TGCGCCAGCAGCTTCGGACAGGGCAATACTGGAAACACCATATATTTT. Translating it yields CASSFGQGNTGNTIYF.

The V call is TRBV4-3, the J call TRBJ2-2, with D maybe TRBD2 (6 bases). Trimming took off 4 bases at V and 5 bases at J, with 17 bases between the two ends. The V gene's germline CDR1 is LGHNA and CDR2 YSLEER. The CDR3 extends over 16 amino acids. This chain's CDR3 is CASSPNGGRRTGELFF. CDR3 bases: TGCGCCAGCAGCCCAAACGGGGGAAGAAGGACCGGGGAGCTGTTTTTT.

CDR3 sequence: CASSSTGFNQPQHF. In DNA, the CDR3 is TGTGCCAGCAGCTCTACAGGGTTCAATCAGCCCCAGCATTTT. The rearrangement joins TRBV28 to TRBJ1-5; weak D call: TRBD1 (6 bases). V lost 6 bases, J lost 3 bases, and 12 bases lay in between. This CDR3 is 14 amino acids long. The germline gives CDR1 MDHEN, CDR2 SYDVKM.

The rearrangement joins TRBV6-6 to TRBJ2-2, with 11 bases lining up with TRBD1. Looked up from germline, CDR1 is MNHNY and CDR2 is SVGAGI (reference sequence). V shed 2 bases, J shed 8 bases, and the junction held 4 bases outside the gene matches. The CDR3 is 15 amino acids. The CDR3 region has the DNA TGTGCCAGCAGTTACACAGGACAGGGGGCTGGGGAGCTGTTTTTT. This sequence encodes CASSYTGQGAGELFF.